This TCR beta chain comes out of a study of neurological immune-mediated disorders. Study-wide points: Among expanded clones, no CDR3 amino acid sequences were shared across subjects, a pattern suggesting private repertoires in all groups.

This clonotype was recorded at least ten times. Its antigen is unidentified. J gave up 3 bases and V 5 bases, and 6 bases lay outside the gene matches. CDR1 MNHNY and CDR2 SVGAGI come from the germline V gene (reference sequence). The CDR3 spans 15 residues. Every sequencing run generated in excess of 160 million TCR-beta sequences. These sequences covered 15-18 subjects. TCRdb processed the 5' RACE reads anew with MiXCR; each CDR3 protein has one entry. The sample lists some 61,000 distinct CDR3 sequences, roughly 3.6% occurring once. The specimen was PBMCs. The origin of this receptor is a man between 25 and 39 years old with multiple sclerosis. J is TRBJ2-1 and V is TRBV6-6; 8 bases agree with TRBD1. CDR3 in DNA: TGTGCCAGCAGTGCGGGACAGGCGATCTACAATGAGCAGTTCTTC. Residues: CASSAGQAIYNEQFF.